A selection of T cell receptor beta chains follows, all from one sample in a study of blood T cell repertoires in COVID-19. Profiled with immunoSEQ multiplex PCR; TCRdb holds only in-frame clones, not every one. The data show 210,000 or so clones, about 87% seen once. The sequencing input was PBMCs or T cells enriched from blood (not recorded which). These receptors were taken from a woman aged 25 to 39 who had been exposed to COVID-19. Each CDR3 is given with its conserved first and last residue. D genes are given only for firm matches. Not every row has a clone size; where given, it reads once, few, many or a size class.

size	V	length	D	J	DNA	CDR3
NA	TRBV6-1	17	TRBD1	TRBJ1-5	TGTGCCAGCAGTGTTCTCTCCGGGACAGGGGGGGGTCAGCCCCAGCATTTT	CASSVLSGTGGGQPQHF
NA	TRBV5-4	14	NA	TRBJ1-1	TGTGCCAGCAGCTTGGGGACAGACAACACTGAAGCTTTCTTT	CASSLGTDNTEAFF
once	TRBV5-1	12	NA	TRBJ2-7	TGCGCCAGCAGCTTGACTGAATACGAGCAGTACTTC	CASSLTEYEQYF
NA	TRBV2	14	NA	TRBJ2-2	TGTGCCAGCAGTGAAGTGTCCGGGGCCGGGGAGCTGTTTTTT	CASSEVSGAGELFF
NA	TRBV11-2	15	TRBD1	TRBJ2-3	TGTGCCAGCAGAGATCCAGGGGGTGGCACAGATACGCAGTATTTT	CASRDPGGGTDTQYF
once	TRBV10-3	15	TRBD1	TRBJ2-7	TGTGCCATCAGGATAACGGGACAGGGAACCTACGAGCAGTACTTC	CAIRITGQGTYEQYF
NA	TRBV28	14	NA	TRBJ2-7	TGTGCCAGCAGAGGGGGTTTGAGCTCCTACGAGCAGTACTTC	CASRGGLSSYEQYF
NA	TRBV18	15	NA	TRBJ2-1	TGTGCCAGCTCAGCACAGGAGAGCTCCTACAATGAGCAGTTCTTC	CASSAQESSYNEQFF
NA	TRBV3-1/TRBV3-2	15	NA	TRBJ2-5	TGTGCCAGCAGCCAAGATAGGCTGGGGGGAGAGACCCAGTACTTC	CASSQDRLGGETQYF
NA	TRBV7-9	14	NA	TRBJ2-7	TGTGCCAGCAGCTTAGTTCGCGGGTCCTACGAGCAGTACTTC	CASSLVRGSYEQYF
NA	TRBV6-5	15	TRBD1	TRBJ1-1	TGTGCCAGCAGACCGAACGACAGGGCCGGGTCTGAAGCTTTCTTT	CASRPNDRAGSEAFF
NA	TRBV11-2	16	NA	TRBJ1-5	TGTGCCAGCAGCTTAGGTAGGAGGGTTGGGGATCAGCCCCAGCATTTT	CASSLGRRVGDQPQHF
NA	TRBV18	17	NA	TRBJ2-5	TGTGCCAGCTCACCAGGGCAGCGGGTCATGCTCCAAGAGACCCAGTACTTC	CASSPGQRVMLQETQYF
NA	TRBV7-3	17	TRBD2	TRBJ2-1	TGTGCCAGCAGCTTAATTCCAGGAGCGGGAGGGCAGAATGAGCAGTTCTTC	CASSLIPGAGGQNEQFF
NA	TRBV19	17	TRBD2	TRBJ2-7	TGTGCCAGTAGTATTGGGGGTAGCGGGAGATTCGAGAACGAGCAGTACTTC	CASSIGGSGRFENEQYF
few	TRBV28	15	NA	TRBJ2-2	TGTGCCAGCAGTTTGCCCGGGAGCGGCACCGGGGAGCTGTTTTTT	CASSLPGSGTGELFF
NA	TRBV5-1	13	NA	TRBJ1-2	TGCGCCAGCAGCCCTTATGGGGGGTATGGCTACACCTTC	CASSPYGGYGYTF
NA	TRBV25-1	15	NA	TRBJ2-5	TGTGCCAGCAGTGAAGATTGGGGGCGCGGGGAGACCCAGTACTTC	CASSEDWGRGETQYF
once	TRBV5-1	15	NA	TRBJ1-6	TGCGCCAGCAGCCCCAATACAGTCCCTAATTCACCCCTCCACTTT	CASSPNTVPNSPLHF
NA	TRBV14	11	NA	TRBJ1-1	TGTGCCAGCAGCCACGGGATCAGGGCTTTCTTT	CASSHGIRAFF
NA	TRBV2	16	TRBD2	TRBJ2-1	TGTGCCAGTAAACTTTCTAGCGGTGGCTCCTACAATGAGCAGTTCTTC	CASKLSSGGSYNEQFF
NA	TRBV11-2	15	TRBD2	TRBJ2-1	TGTGCCAGCAGCTTAGACAGCGGGAGCCACAATGAGCAGTTCTTC	CASSLDSGSHNEQFF
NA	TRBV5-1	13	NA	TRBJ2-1	TGCGCCAGCAGCTTGGCCGGACAGCCCGAGCAGTTCTTC	CASSLAGQPEQFF
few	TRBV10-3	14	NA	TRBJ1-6	TGTGCCACCCCGACCGCACTAATGCATTCACCCCTCCACTTT	CATPTALMHSPLHF
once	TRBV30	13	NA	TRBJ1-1	TGTGCCTGGACCCAGGAGGCGAACACTGAAGCTTTCTTT	CAWTQEANTEAFF
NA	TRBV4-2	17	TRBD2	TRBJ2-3	TGTGCCAGCAGCCCGTATATAGCGGGAGGGGACACAGATACGCAGTATTTT	CASSPYIAGGDTDTQYF
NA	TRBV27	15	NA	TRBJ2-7	TGTGCCAGCAGTTTATTCAGCGGTAGGTCCTACGAGCAGTACTTC	CASSLFSGRSYEQYF
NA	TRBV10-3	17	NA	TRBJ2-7	TGTGCCATCAGTGAGTCGTCCCATCGGCGGCGCTTCTACGAGCAGTACTTC	CAISESSHRRRFYEQYF
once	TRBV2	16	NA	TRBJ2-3	TGTGCCAGCAGCCACCGGCCTGGGGCTAGCACAGATACGCAGTATTTT	CASSHRPGASTDTQYF
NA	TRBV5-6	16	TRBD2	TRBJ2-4	TGTGCCAGCAGCATAGCGGGAGGGCTCACCAAAAACATTCAGTACTTC	CASSIAGGLTKNIQYF
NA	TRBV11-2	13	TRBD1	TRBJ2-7	TGTGCCAGCAGCCAGGGGGTGACCTACGAGCAGTACTTC	CASSQGVTYEQYF
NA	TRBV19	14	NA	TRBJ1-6	TGTGCCAGTAGTATCGACAGCAATAATTCACCCCTCCACTTT	CASSIDSNNSPLHF
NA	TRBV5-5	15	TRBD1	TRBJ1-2	TGTGCCAGCAGCTTCGCGGTACAGGGGAACTATGGCTACACCTTC	CASSFAVQGNYGYTF
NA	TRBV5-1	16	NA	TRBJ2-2	TGCGCCAGCAGCTTGAGTAGCCGCGGTGGCACCGGGGAGCTGTTTTTT	CASSLSSRGGTGELFF
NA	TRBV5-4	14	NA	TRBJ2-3	TGTGCCAGCAGCTTGTTGCGCGGGGCAGATACGCAGTATTTT	CASSLLRGADTQYF
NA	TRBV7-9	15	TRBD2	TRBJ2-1	TGTGCCAGCAGCTCCCTCGGACTAGCCGACAATGAGCAGTTCTTC	CASSSLGLADNEQFF
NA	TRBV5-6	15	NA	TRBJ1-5	TGTGCCAGCAGCAGAGGCGGGGCGCGCAATCAGCCCCAGCATTTT	CASSRGGARNQPQHF
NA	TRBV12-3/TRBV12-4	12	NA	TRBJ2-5	TGTGCCAGCAGCGGACAGAAAGAGACCCAGTACTTC	CASSGQKETQYF
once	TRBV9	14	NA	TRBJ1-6	TGTGCCAGCAGCAGAAACAGGGCCGGATCACCCCTCCACTTT	CASSRNRAGSPLHF
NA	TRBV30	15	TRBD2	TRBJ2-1	TGTGCCTGGAGTCGGACTAGCGGAACCTACAATGAGCAGTTCTTC	CAWSRTSGTYNEQFF
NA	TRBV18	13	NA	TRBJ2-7	TGTGCCAGCTCACCACACGCAGGGCACGAGCAGTACTTC	CASSPHAGHEQYF
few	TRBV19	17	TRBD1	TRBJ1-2	TGTGCCAGTAGTTTGGAATCGTCGACAGGGGGCGACTATGGCTACACCTTC	CASSLESSTGGDYGYTF
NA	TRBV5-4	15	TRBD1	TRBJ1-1	TGTGCCAGCAGCACCAGGACAGGGGGGAACACTGAAGCTTTCTTT	CASSTRTGGNTEAFF
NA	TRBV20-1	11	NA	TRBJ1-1	TGCAGTGAACAGCTGAACACTGAAGCTTTCTTT	CSEQLNTEAFF
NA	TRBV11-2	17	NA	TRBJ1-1	TGTGCCAGCAGCTTACCCCGGACAGAATGGGGTAACACTGAAGCTTTCTTT	CASSLPRTEWGNTEAFF
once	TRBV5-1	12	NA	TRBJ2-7	TGCGCCAGCAGGTCGGACAGCTACGAGCAGTACTTC	CASRSDSYEQYF
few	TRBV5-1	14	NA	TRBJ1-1	TGCGCCAGCAGCTTGACAGGGTTGGACACTGAAGCTTTCTTT	CASSLTGLDTEAFF
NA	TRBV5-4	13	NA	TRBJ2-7	TGTGCCAGCAGCTTTAATTCCCTTTCCGAGCAGTACTTC	CASSFNSLSEQYF
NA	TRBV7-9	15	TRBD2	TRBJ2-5	TGTGCCAGCAGCCATTTTCTAGCGGGAGAGGAGACCCAGTACTTC	CASSHFLAGEETQYF
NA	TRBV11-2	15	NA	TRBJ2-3	TGTGCCAGCAGCTTAGTGGGAGTGAACACAGATACGCAGTATTTT	CASSLVGVNTDTQYF
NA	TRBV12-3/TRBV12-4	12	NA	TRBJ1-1	TGTGCCAGCAGTTTTGGTGACAGGGAAGCTTTCTTT	CASSFGDREAFF
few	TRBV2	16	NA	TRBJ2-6	TGTGCCAGCAGCTTGGGACTCACCTCTGGGGCCAACGTCCTGACTTTC	CASSLGLTSGANVLTF